The 28 T cell receptor beta chains in this list originate from one sample, sequenced in a study of regulatory T cells in long-lasting Graves disease. Documented time point: newly diagnosed GD, antithyroid drugs for less than 3 months. PBMCs provided the RNA from which the TCR library was made. For TCR beta, libraries came from iRepertoire HTBI primers and Arm-PCR of CDR3 regions. TCRdb processed the multiplex PCR reads anew with MiXCR; each CDR3 protein has one entry. The table includes 300,000 to 400,000 distinct CDR3 sequences, over 15% detected once. This same sample was also taken into another study, of T cells in Graves' hyperthyroidism and ophthalmopathy.

The specimen was peripheral blood mononuclear cells (PBMCs), collected at new diagnosis, from a patient treated with antithyroid drugs. The receptor set was obtained from a man aged 40-49 years with Graves disease.

This clonotype was recorded many times. The V and J genes are TRBV2 and TRBJ2-2, with 10 positions matching TRBD1. There are 15 residues in the CDR3. J lost 3 bases, V lost 6 bases, and 4 bases had no gene match. Germline CDR1 reads SNHLY; CDR2 reads FYNNEI. CDR3 nucleotide sequence: TGTGCCAGCAGGAGACAGGGGGCCGACACCGGGGAGCTGTTTTTT. Its protein product is CASRRQGADTGELFF.

V and J are TRBV5-6 and TRBJ1-4, with 7 bases matching TRBD1. Germline-derived CDR1 and CDR2 are SGHDT and YYEEEE. The CDR3 is 14 amino acids. J gave up 7 bases and V 4 bases, and 7 bases lay outside the gene matches. The CDR3 loop is CASSPTGIGEKLFF. The CDR3 region has the DNA TGTGCCAGCAGCCCGACAGGGATAGGTGAAAAACTGTTTTTT.

This sequence joins TRBV7-9 and TRBJ2-1; no definite D call. CDR3 length equals 17 residues. Trimming removed 5 bases at V and 1 base at J, with 18 bases between. Germline assignment: CDR1 SEHNR and CDR2 FQNEAQ (reference sequence). CDR3 nucleotides: TGTGCCAGCAGCCGGGTCCCTGGGCGTACTTCCTACAATGAGCAGTTCTTC. As protein: CASSRVPGRTSYNEQFF.

This clonotype was seen repeatedly, ten times or more. This sequence joins TRBV5-1 and TRBJ2-2, with D unclear. The ends were cut back, 0 bases at V and 3 bases at J, with 9 bases in the middle. Germline CDR1 and CDR2: SGHRS and YFSETQ. The CDR3 is 15 amino acids. CDR3 sequence: CASSLAAWDTGELFF. The CDR3 DNA reads as TGCGCCAGCAGCTTGGCCGCGTGGGACACCGGGGAGCTGTTTTTT.

Regarding this clonotype: A far larger clone is one nucleotide away, so this likely arose from a read error. The chain links TRBV28 to TRBJ2-3, with 7 bases aligning to TRBD1. The DNA end lines up better with TRBJ2-7; the J call may be wrong. The CDR3 is made up of 12 amino acids. The germline gives CDR1 MDHEN, CDR2 SYDVKM. CDR3 residues: CASTPQGVEQYF. CDR3 nucleotide sequence: TGTGCCAGCACCCCCCAGGGGGTTGAGCAGTACTTC.

The J gene is TRBJ2-1, the V gene TRBV7-3, with 10 bases that match TRBD2. The CDR3 runs to 15 residues. Trimming removed 6 bases from V and 7 bases from J; junction bases left unmatched: 9. Per germline, CDR1 SGHTA and CDR2 FQGTGA. CDR3 amino acids: CASREAGGPGNEQFF. Written as DNA, the CDR3 is TGTGCCAGCAGGGAAGCGGGGGGGCCGGGGAATGAGCAGTTCTTC.

This clonotype showed up many times. The chain joins TRBV7-2 to TRBJ2-5, with D perhaps matching TRBD2 (6 bases). Per the germline V gene, CDR1 is SGHTA and CDR2 is FQGNSA. V dropped 5 bases and J dropped 7 bases, with 17 bases sitting between them. The CDR3 extends over 14 amino acids. For the CDR3, the DNA is TGTGCCAGCAGCGCCAAGACGGGGGAAAGGACCCAGTACTTC. It specifies CASSAKTGERTQYF.

The sample holds one count of this clonotype. The V call is TRBV11-2, the J call TRBJ2-1, with TRBD2 identical over 12 bases. Germline assignment: CDR1 SGHAT and CDR2 FQNNGV. Trimming at V came to 5 bases and at J to 14 bases, leaving 13 bases not matched to a gene. The CDR3 totals 15 residues. The CDR3 DNA follows: TGTGCCAGCAGCCTTACTCCGGGACTAGCGGGCCCAGAGTTCTTC. Encoded protein: CASSLTPGLAGPEFF.

This clonotype was detected many times. This chain joins TRBV28 and TRBJ2-7; the D gene could be TRBD1 or TRBD2 (5 bases each). Germline V gives CDR1 MDHEN, CDR2 SYDVKM. CDR3 length equals 14 residues. V lost 6 bases, J lost 6 bases, and 18 bases lay in between. CDR3 DNA sequence: TGTGCCAGCAGGTGGGGGACCTCGTCTACCGAGCAGTACTTC. This encodes CASRWGTSSTEQYF.

V usage is TRBV9 and J usage is TRBJ2-2, with 9 bases matching TRBD1. V lost 4 bases and J lost 1; bases outside the gene matches: 8. From germline, CDR1 is SGDLS and CDR2 YYNGEE. There are 17 residues in the CDR3. The CDR3 protein is CASSTRTGGLNTGELFF. The DNA for the CDR3 is TGTGCCAGCAGCACTCGAACAGGGGGCTTGAACACCGGGGAGCTGTTTTTT.

The chain carries TRBV5-1 and TRBJ2-3; TRBD2 matches at 15 bases. The CDR3 loop spans 19 amino acids. The V segment lost 4 bases and the J segment 8 bases; nucleotides outside the gene matches: 17. Per germline, CDR1 SGHRS and CDR2 YFSETQ. The CDR3 bases are TGCGCCAGCAGCACGTCCGGGACTAGCGGGGGGTTCCTAGAAGGTACGCAGTATTTT. Protein product: CASSTSGTSGGFLEGTQYF. The full variable domain, its missing parts supplied by reference TRBV5-1 and TRBJ2-3, is KAGVTQTPRYLIKTRGQQVTLSCSPISGHRSVSWYQQTPGQGLQFLFEYFSETQRNKGNFPGRFSGRQFSNSRSEMNVSTLELGDSALYLCASSTSGTSGGFLEGTQYFGPGTRLTVL.

This clonotype has a count of ten or more. The chain uses TRBV5-1 and TRBJ1-1; perhaps TRBD1 as D (6 bases). The CDR3 contains 15 residues. V was trimmed by 4 bases and J by 6 bases, leaving 19 bases between them. CDR1 is SGHRS, CDR2 YFSETQ, per germline. The CDR3 DNA sequence: TGCGCCAGCAGCCCGCAAGGGCCAGGGGCGGCTGAAGCTTTCTTT. Encoded protein: CASSPQGPGAAEAFF.

This clonotype has a count of ten or more. The chain joins TRBV11-3 to TRBJ2-7; 7 bases align to TRBD2. The CDR3 extends over 14 amino acids. From germline, CDR1 is SGHNT and CDR2 YENEEA. The V segment lost 1 base and the J segment 2 bases; nucleotides outside the gene matches: 2. This CDR3 reads CASSLAGGAYEQYF. Here the CDR3 DNA reads TGTGCCAGCAGCTTAGCGGGGGGAGCCTACGAGCAGTACTTC.

The sample holds a few counts of this clonotype. With a much larger clone just one base away, this may be a read error. This chain links TRBV6-2 or TRBV6-3 with TRBJ2-7, with 14 positions matching TRBD2. Unmatched junction bases numbered 14, after V lost 6 bases and J lost 7 bases. The CDR3 is made up of 17 amino acids. The V gene's germline CDR1 is MNHEY and CDR2 SVGEGT. CDR3: CASRTGTSGGAYNEQYF. In DNA, the CDR3 is TGTGCCAGCAGAACCGGGACTAGCGGGGGCGCCTACAATGAGCAGTACTTC.

The V call is TRBV9, the J call TRBJ2-2; TRBD1 aligns across 10 bases. The CDR3 is 17 amino acids. V shed 0 bases, J shed 4 bases, and the junction held 6 bases outside the gene matches. From germline, CDR1 is SGDLS and CDR2 YYNGEE. The CDR3 loop is CASSVGSTGGLTGELFF. The CDR3 bases are TGTGCCAGCAGCGTAGGGTCGACAGGGGGCCTCACCGGGGAGCTGTTTTTT.

This clonotype was seen at least ten times. The rearrangement joins TRBV20-1 to TRBJ1-1; 9 bases match TRBD1. The CDR3 has 13 residues. The J segment lost 0 bases and the V segment lost 6 bases, leaving 2 bases of the junction unmatched. Germline V CDR1 and CDR2: DFQATT, SNEGSKA (reference sequence). In nucleotides, the CDR3 is TGCAGTGCCGGACAGGGGATGAACACTGAAGCTTTCTTT. Translated: CSAGQGMNTEAFF.

This clonotype was seen a handful of times. The chain joins TRBV4-3 to TRBJ2-1, with 8 bases identical to TRBD1. J lost 3 bases, V lost 0 bases, and 7 bases had no gene match. The CDR3 runs to 17 residues. Germline CDR1 and CDR2: LGHNA and YSLEER. CDR3 loop: CASSQERAGGFYNEQFF. The CDR3 DNA reads TGCGCCAGCAGCCAAGAGCGGGCAGGGGGCTTCTACAATGAGCAGTTCTTC.

This clonotype has at least ten counts. The V gene is TRBV12-3 or TRBV12-4, the J gene TRBJ2-3; TRBD2 matches 9 bases. This CDR3 is 18 amino acids long. V was pared by 4 bases and J by 4 bases, with 15 bases of the junction left unmatched. CDR3 in amino acids: CASSSPSGVVGFADTQYF. The CDR3 nucleotides read TGTGCCAGCAGTTCTCCTAGCGGGGTGGTAGGGTTCGCAGATACGCAGTATTTT.

This CDR3 is CASSSSGTGTYNEQYF. DNA for the CDR3: TGTGCCAGCAGTTCGTCCGGGACAGGGACATACAATGAGCAGTACTTC. The J gene is TRBJ2-3, the V gene TRBV28; 9 bases are a match to TRBD1. The DNA matches TRBJ2-7 better at its end, which makes the J call doubtful. The CDR3 has 16 residues. The germline V gene has CDR1 MDHEN and CDR2 SYDVKM.

This clonotype was observed many times. This sequence joins TRBV29-1 and TRBJ1-3, with 8 bases that match TRBD1. V shed 7 bases, J shed 3 bases, and the junction held 5 bases outside the gene matches. CDR3 length: 13 amino acids. Germline CDR1 SQVTM, CDR2 ANQGSEA. CDR3 DNA: TGCAGCGCCGGGACAGGTCATGGAAACACCATATATTTT. Its translation: CSAGTGHGNTIYF. The whole variable domain, remainder taken from reference TRBV29-1 and TRBJ1-3, is SAVISQKPSRDICQRGTSLTIQCQVDSQVTMMFWYRQQPGQSLTLIATANQGSEATYESGFVIDKFPISRPNLTFSTLTVSNMSPEDSSIYLCSAGTGHGNTIYFGEGSWLTVV.

CDR3 loop: CASSGLSLAGVSGELFF. DNA for the CDR3: TGTGCCAGCAGTGGACTTAGTCTAGCGGGGGTTTCGGGGGAGCTGTTTTTT. The gene calls are TRBV19 and TRBJ2-2; 10 bases fit TRBD2. The CDR3 length is 17 residues. V trimming: 9 bases; J trimming: 8 bases; junction bases outside the gene matches: 18. CDR1 is LNHDA and CDR2 is SQIVND in the germline V gene (reference sequence).

This clonotype was counted only a few times. A much larger clone differs by one base, so this may be a read error. V usage is TRBV5-1 and J usage is TRBJ1-1, with D possibly being TRBD1 (5 bases). CDR1 and CDR2 from the germline V gene are SGHRS and YFSETQ. This CDR3 is built from 14 residues. Deletions cut 4 bases from V and 3 bases from J, with 13 bases between. In DNA, the CDR3 is TGCGCCAGCAGCATCAACGGGGGAGACACTGAAGCTTTCTTT. Protein sequence: CASSINGGDTEAFF. Full variable domain (rest looked up from reference TRBV5-1 and TRBJ1-1): KAGVTQTPRYLIKTRGQQVTLSCSPISGHRSVSWYQQTPGQGLQFLFEYFSETQRNKGNFPGRFSGRQFSNSRSEMNVSTLELGDSALYLCASSINGGDTEAFFGQGTRLTVV.

Concerning this clonotype itself: The junction does not match germline at one end; this may be a read error. The chain is built from TRBV6-4 and TRBJ2-7; possible D gene TRBD2, 6 bases. Germline CDR1 reads MRHNA; CDR2 reads SNTAGT. The CDR3 extends over 14 amino acids. CDR3 coding DNA: TGTGCCAGCAGTCTTGGGACTCCAACCTACGAGCGGTACTTC. It is translated as CASSLGTPTYERYF.

V usage is TRBV18 and J usage is TRBJ2-7; D might be TRBD2 (7 bases). The V end was cut by 4 bases, the J end by 2 bases, with 12 bases between. Germline V CDR1 and CDR2: KGHSH, LQKENI. The CDR3 length is 14 residues. CDR3 region: CASSLGGDTYEQYF. The DNA for the CDR3 is TGTGCCAGCTCACTAGGGGGGGATACCTACGAGCAGTACTTC.

V and J are TRBV11-2 and TRBJ2-5, with D perhaps TRBD1 or TRBD2 (6 bases each). This CDR3 is 15 amino acids long. V was cut by 5 bases and J by 5 bases, with 18 bases left in between. Germline V lookup: CDR1 SGHAT, CDR2 FQNNGV. CDR3 DNA: TGTGCCAGCAGCGTAGTGTTCGGGGGCGGTGAGACCCAGTACTTC. Translation gives CASSVVFGGGETQYF.

About this clonotype itself: Possible read error: a much larger clone is one base away. V and J are TRBV10-3 and TRBJ1-2; D gene unclear. Germline values: CDR1 ENHRY, CDR2 SYGVKD. The CDR3 runs 15 residues. With 10 bases removed from V and 2 bases from J, the gap between germline ends came to 20 bases. In nucleotides, the CDR3 is TGTGCCACCTGGGATGAGGTTAGGGCGAACTATGGCTACACCTTC. This gives the protein CATWDEVRANYGYTF.

This clonotype was counted at least ten times. The chain couples TRBV5-1 to TRBJ2-1; TRBD2 might be the D (6 bases). V was shortened by 6 bases and J by 6 bases, with 10 bases between the two germline ends. Germline CDR1 reads SGHRS; CDR2 reads YFSETQ. The CDR3 consists of 12 residues. The CDR3 region is CASKVGGNEQFF. Here the CDR3 DNA reads TGCGCCAGCAAGGTGGGGGGCAATGAGCAGTTCTTC.

There are many counts of this clonotype. V is TRBV6-9 and J is TRBJ2-1, with D perhaps given as TRBD1 or TRBD2 (5 bases each). CDR3 size: 15 residues. Germline V gene data show CDR1 as MNHGY and CDR2 as SVAAGI. V lost 3 bases to trimming and J lost 6 bases, with 15 bases between them. In nucleotides, the CDR3 is TGTGCCAGCAGTTACTCCCGGGACCTCCGCAATGAGCAGTTCTTC. It specifies CASSYSRDLRNEQFF.